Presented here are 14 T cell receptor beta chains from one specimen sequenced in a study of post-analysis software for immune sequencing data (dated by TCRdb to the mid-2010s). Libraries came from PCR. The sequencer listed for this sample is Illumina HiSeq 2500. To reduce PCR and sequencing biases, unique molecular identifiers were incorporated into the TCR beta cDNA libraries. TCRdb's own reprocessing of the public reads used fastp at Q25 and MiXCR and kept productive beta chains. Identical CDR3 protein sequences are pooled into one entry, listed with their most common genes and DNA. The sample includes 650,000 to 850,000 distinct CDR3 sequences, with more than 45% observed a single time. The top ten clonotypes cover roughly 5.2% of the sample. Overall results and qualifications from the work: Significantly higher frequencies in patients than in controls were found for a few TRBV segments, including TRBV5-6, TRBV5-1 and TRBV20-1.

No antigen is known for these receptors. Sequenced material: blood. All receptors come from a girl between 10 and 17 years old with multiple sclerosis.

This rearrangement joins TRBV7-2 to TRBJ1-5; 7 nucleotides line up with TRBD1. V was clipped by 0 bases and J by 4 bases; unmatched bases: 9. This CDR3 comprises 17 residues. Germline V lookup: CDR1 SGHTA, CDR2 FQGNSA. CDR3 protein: CASSLAAGTAENQPQHF. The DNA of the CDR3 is TGTGCCAGCAGCTTAGCGGCAGGGACAGCAGAAAATCAGCCCCAGCATTTT.

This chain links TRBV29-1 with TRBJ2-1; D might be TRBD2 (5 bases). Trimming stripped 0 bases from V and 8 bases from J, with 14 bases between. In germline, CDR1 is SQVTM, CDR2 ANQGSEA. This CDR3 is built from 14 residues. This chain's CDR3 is CSVEDGGSGDEQFF. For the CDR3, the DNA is TGCAGCGTTGAAGATGGTGGGAGCGGCGATGAGCAGTTCTTC.

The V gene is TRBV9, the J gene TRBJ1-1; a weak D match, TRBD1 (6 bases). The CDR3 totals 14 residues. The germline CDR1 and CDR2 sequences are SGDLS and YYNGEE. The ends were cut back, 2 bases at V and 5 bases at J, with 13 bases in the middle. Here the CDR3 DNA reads TGTGCCAGCAGCGTGGGGGGGGCGCAAACTGAAGCTTTCTTT. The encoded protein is CASSVGGAQTEAFF. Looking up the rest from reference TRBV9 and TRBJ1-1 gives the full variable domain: DSGVTQTPKHLITATGQRVTLRCSPRSGDLSVYWYQQSLDQGLQFLIQYYNGEERAKGNILERFSAQQFPDLHSELNLSSLELGDSALYFCASSVGGAQTEAFFGQGTRLTVV.

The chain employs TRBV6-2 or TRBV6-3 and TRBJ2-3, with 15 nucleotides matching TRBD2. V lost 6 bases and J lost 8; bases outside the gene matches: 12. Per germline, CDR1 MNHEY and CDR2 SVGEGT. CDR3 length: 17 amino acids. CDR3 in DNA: TGTGCCAGCAGCGGAGGACTAGCGGGAGGGCGGGGAGGTACGCAGTATTTT. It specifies CASSGGLAGGRGGTQYF.

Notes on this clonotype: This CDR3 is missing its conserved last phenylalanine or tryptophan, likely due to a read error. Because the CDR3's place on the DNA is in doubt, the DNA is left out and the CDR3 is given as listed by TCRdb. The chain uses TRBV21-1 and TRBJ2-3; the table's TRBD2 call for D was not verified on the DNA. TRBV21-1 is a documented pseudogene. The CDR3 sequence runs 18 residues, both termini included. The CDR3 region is CASSKEGLTSGATDTQYC.

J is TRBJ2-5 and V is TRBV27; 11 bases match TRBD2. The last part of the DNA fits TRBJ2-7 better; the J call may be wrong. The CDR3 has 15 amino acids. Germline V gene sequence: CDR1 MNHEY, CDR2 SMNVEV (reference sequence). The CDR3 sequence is CASSFLAGGGNEQYF. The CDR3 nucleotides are TGTGCCAGCAGTTTCCTAGCGGGAGGCGGGAACGAGCAGTACTTC.

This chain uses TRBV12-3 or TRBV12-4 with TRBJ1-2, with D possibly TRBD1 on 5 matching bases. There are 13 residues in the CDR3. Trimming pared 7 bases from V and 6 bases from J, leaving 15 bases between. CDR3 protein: CASTPQGGNGYTF. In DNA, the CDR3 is TGTGCCAGCACTCCCCAGGGTGGTAATGGCTACACCTTC.

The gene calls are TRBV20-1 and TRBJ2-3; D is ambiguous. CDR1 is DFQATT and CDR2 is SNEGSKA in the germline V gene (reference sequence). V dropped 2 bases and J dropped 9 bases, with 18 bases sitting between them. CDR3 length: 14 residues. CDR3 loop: CSARPPTGDSTQYF. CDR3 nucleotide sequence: TGCAGTGCTAGACCGCCCACGGGCGACTCGACGCAGTATTTT.

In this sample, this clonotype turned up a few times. The CDR3 DNA sequence: TGTGCCAGCAGCCAAGAGGGGGGACTAGCTGCAGATACGCAGTATTTT. As protein: CASSQEGGLAADTQYF. The V and J genes are TRBV4-2 and TRBJ2-3; the match to TRBD2 covers 9 bases. The CDR3 is 16 amino acids. The germline CDR1 and CDR2 sequences are LGHNA and YNFKEQ. V lost 0 bases, J lost 4 bases, and 5 bases stayed unmatched.

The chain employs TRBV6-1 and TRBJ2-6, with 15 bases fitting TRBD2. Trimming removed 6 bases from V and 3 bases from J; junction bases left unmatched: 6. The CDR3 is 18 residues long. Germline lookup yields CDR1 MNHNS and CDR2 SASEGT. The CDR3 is CASSGLAGGPHGANVLTF. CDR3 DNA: TGTGCCAGCAGCGGACTAGCGGGAGGGCCCCATGGGGCCAACGTCCTGACTTTC.

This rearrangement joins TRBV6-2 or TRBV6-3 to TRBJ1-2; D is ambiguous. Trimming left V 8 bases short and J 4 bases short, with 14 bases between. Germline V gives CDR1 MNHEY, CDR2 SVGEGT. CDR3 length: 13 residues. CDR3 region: CASSVGETYGYTF. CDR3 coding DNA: TGTGCCAGCTCGGTTGGGGAGACCTATGGCTACACCTTC.

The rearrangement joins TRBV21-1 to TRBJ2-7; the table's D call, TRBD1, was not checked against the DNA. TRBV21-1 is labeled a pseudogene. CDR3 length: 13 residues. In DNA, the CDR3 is TGTGCCAGCAGCAAAATGACAGAATACGAGCAGTACTTC. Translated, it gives CASSKMTEYEQYF.

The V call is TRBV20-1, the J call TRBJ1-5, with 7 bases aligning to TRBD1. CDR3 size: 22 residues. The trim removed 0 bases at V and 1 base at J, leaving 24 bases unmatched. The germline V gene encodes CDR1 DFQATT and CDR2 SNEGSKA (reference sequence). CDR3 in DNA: TGCAGTGCTAGAGAGACCCCCGGGACAGATATCCCATTATTCCAGAGCAATCAGCCCCAGCATTTT. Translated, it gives CSARETPGTDIPLFQSNQPQHF.

The CDR3, as DNA: TGCGCCAGCAGCTTGCTGCAGACTAGCGGGATGTCCTACAATGAGCAGTTCTTC. Translating gives CASSLLQTSGMSYNEQFF. The chain links TRBV5-1 to TRBJ2-1, with TRBD2 matching 11 bases. J gave up 1 base and V 1 base, and 7 bases lay outside the gene matches. This CDR3 comprises 18 residues. CDR1 is SGHRS and CDR2 is YFSETQ in the germline V gene. The complete variable domain, with remaining parts taken from reference TRBV5-1 and TRBJ2-1, reads KAGVTQTPRYLIKTRGQQVTLSCSPISGHRSVSWYQQTPGQGLQFLFEYFSETQRNKGNFPGRFSGRQFSNSRSEMNVSTLELGDSALYLCASSLLQTSGMSYNEQFFGPGTRLTVL.